This T cell receptor (beta chain) is drawn from a study of T-cell reconstitution after alpha-beta-depleted transplantation in children. The library targeted TCRbeta and was prepared with unique molecular identifiers. TCRdb reanalysed the PCR reads using MiXCR and keeps one entry per CDR3 protein. The sample includes 200,000 to 250,000 distinct CDR3 sequences, roughly a tenth of them seen just once. V was cut by 3 bases and J by 3 bases, with 13 bases left in between. The CDR3 contains 14 residues. Germline V gene data show CDR1 as SGHDT and CDR2 as YYEEEE. This clonotype was detected a few times. This TCR came from a human donor who donated a stem cell graft to a child with acute lymphoblastic leukemia. The chain couples TRBV5-6 to TRBJ2-7; D perhaps matches TRBD2 (6 bases). The sample consisted of PBMCs from the stem cell graft donor, taken from the stem cell graft. CDR3 amino acids: CASSYGRSHYEQYF. CDR3 coding DNA: TGTGCCAGCAGCTACGGGAGATCGCACTACGAGCAGTACTTC. The variable domain in full, completed from reference TRBV5-6 and TRBJ2-7, reads DAGVTQSPTHLIKTRGQQVTLRCSPKSGHDTVSWYQQALGQGPQFIFQYYEEEERQRGNFPDRFSGHQFPNYSSELNVNALLLGDSALYLCASSYGRSHYEQYFGPGTRLTVT.